The next 19 T cell receptor beta chains were all read from a single sample in a study of response to subunit inactivated influenza vaccine. TCRdb re-called the RT-PCR reads through MiXCR, storing one row per CDR3 protein. The table includes about 170,000 distinct CDR3 sequences, 9.5% to 15% detected once. Separately, the same data were catalogued under a study of T cells expressing NK-cell markers. As that report states: Template switching by 5'RACE with UMIs generated the TCR beta cDNA.

Sample: CD8+ T cells sorted from PBMCs, taken 11 to 12 days after vaccination. Receptors were obtained from a man between 50 and 59 years old who received an inactivated influenza vaccine.

V usage is TRBV5-1 and J usage is TRBJ2-4; TRBD2 matches 11 bases. CDR3 length: 15 amino acids. The V and J ends lost 0 bases and 8 bases, in that order; junction bases with no gene match: 4. Germline V gives CDR1 SGHRS, CDR2 YFSETQ. CDR3: CASSLGTSGFDIQYF. CDR3 in DNA: TGCGCCAGCAGCTTGGGGACTAGCGGGTTTGACATTCAGTACTTC.

This clonotype was recorded at least ten times. The chain has TRBV27 and TRBJ1-1; D gene uncertain. V was clipped by 3 bases and J by 1 base, with 6 bases between them. The CDR3 spans 13 residues. The germline CDR1 and CDR2 sequences are MNHEY and SMNVEV (reference sequence). CDR3 protein: CASSFSENTEAFF. The CDR3, as DNA: TGTGCCAGCAGTTTTTCAGAGAACACTGAAGCTTTCTTT.

This chain joins TRBV5-1 and TRBJ2-2; TRBD1 aligns across 10 bases. V was clipped by 4 bases and J by 4 bases; unmatched bases: 4. In germline, CDR1 is SGHRS, CDR2 YFSETQ. The CDR3 totals 15 residues. Written as DNA, the CDR3 is TGCGCCAGCAGCGTGGGACAGGGGAGCACCGGGGAGCTGTTTTTT. Its protein product is CASSVGQGSTGELFF.

This clonotype has only a few counts. V and J are TRBV24-1 and TRBJ2-7, with D possibly matching TRBD2 (5 bases). The CDR3 has 14 residues. The germline V and J ends were trimmed by 4 bases and 7 bases, with 16 bases remaining between them. Germline loops: CDR1 KGHDR, CDR2 SFDVKD. CDR3 sequence reads: CATSDDGDVGEQYF. CDR3 coding DNA: TGTGCCACCAGTGACGACGGGGATGTAGGGGAGCAGTACTTC.

This clonotype was seen a handful of times. The V gene is TRBV28, the J gene TRBJ2-7, with 11 bases identical to TRBD1. CDR3 size: 14 residues. Germline CDR1 reads MDHEN; CDR2 reads SYDVKM. V lost 6 bases and J lost 0; bases outside the gene matches: 1. CDR3 residues: CASRGTGGSYEQYF. The CDR3 DNA reads as TGTGCCAGCAGAGGGACAGGGGGCTCCTACGAGCAGTACTTC.

The chain has TRBV28 and TRBJ1-5; D is possibly TRBD1 (5 bases). Trimming removed 6 bases from V and 4 bases from J, with 16 bases in between. This CDR3 contains 15 residues. Germline values: CDR1 MDHEN, CDR2 SYDVKM. The DNA of the CDR3 is TGTGCCAGCAGGTACCGGGACGGACTAAATCAGCCCCAGCATTTT. Protein: CASRYRDGLNQPQHF.

This rearrangement joins TRBV9 to TRBJ2-5, with TRBD2 as a possible D gene (5 bases). Trimming removed 1 base from V and 7 bases from J, with 11 bases in between. The CDR3 is made up of 13 amino acids. In germline, CDR1 is SGDLS, CDR2 YYNGEE. The CDR3 DNA is TGTGCCAGCAGCGTAAACGACGGGGTGACCCAGTACTTC. As protein: CASSVNDGVTQYF. The variable domain in full, with the rest retrieved from reference TRBV9 and TRBJ2-5, is DSGVTQTPKHLITATGQRVTLRCSPRSGDLSVYWYQQSLDQGLQFLIQYYNGEERAKGNILERFSAQQFPDLHSELNLSSLELGDSALYFCASSVNDGVTQYFGPGTRLLVL.

This clonotype has only a few counts. This chain uses TRBV5-5 with TRBJ2-1; perhaps TRBD2 as D (5 bases). Germline V gene lookup returns CDR1 SGHKS and CDR2 YYEKEE (reference sequence). The CDR3 contains 15 residues. V gave up 0 bases and J gave up 6 bases, with 13 bases separating them. The CDR3: CASSLGILASNEQFF. In DNA, the CDR3 is TGTGCCAGCAGCTTGGGAATCCTAGCCAGCAATGAGCAGTTCTTC.

V usage is TRBV9 and J usage is TRBJ1-5; possibly TRBD1 for D (6 bases). CDR1 is SGDLS, CDR2 YYNGEE, per germline. This CDR3 has 14 residues. The V end lost 0 bases, the J end lost 4 bases, and 8 bases lay between the germline ends. The CDR3 here is CASSVGGGNQPQHF. The CDR3 region has the DNA TGTGCCAGCAGCGTAGGAGGGGGAAATCAGCCCCAGCATTTT.

The rearrangement links TRBV27 to TRBJ2-7; D is unclear. The CDR3 spans 13 residues. V was clipped by 3 bases and J by 3 bases, with 9 bases between them. Germline CDR1 is MNHEY and CDR2 is SMNVEV (reference sequence). The CDR3 nucleotides read TGTGCCAGCAGTTTCGGCCAGAACTACGAGCAGTACTTC. Protein sequence: CASSFGQNYEQYF.

This clonotype was observed a few times. V and J are TRBV4-2 and TRBJ1-3; the match to TRBD1 covers 8 bases. The CDR3 covers 15 residues. J was trimmed by 2 bases and V by 0 bases; bases with no gene match: 0. Looked up from germline, CDR1 is LGHNA and CDR2 is YNFKEQ. CDR3 residues: CASSQEQGAGNTIYF. CDR3 nucleotide sequence: TGTGCCAGCAGCCAAGAACAGGGGGCTGGAAACACCATATATTTT.

The chain carries TRBV6-5 and TRBJ2-2, with D unclear. In germline, CDR1 is MNHEY, CDR2 SVGAGI. Trimming removed 4 bases at V and 5 bases at J, with 11 bases between. This CDR3 has 14 residues. The CDR3 bases are TGTGCCAGCAGTTCTCGCATGGGTACCGGGGAGCTGTTTTTT. Translating gives CASSSRMGTGELFF.

The chain is built from TRBV6-2 or TRBV6-3 and TRBJ2-7; D is uncertain. The germline V gene has CDR1 MNHEY and CDR2 SVGEGT. V was pared by 0 bases and J by 6 bases, with 9 bases between. There are 13 residues in the CDR3. The CDR3 spells CASSYSERREQYF. In DNA form, the CDR3 reads TGTGCCAGCAGTTACTCCGAGAGGCGCGAGCAGTACTTC.

Ten or more counts support this clonotype. J is TRBJ2-7 and V is TRBV27; possibly TRBD1 for D (7 bases). This CDR3 comprises 13 residues. Germline CDR1 and CDR2: MNHEY and SMNVEV (reference sequence). V was clipped by 3 bases and J by 7 bases, with 13 bases between them. The CDR3 spells CASSLGQGGEQYF. The CDR3 DNA follows: TGTGCCAGCAGTTTGGGGCAGGGGGGTGAGCAGTACTTC.

This clonotype came up many times. The V gene is TRBV6-1, the J gene TRBJ2-5; D uncertain. The V gene's germline CDR1 is MNHNS and CDR2 SASEGT. This CDR3 spans 13 amino acids. The V and J ends lost 3 bases and 6 bases respectively, with 11 bases between them. This CDR3 reads CASSEFPNKTQYF. CDR3 DNA sequence: TGTGCCAGCAGTGAGTTCCCGAACAAGACCCAGTACTTC.

The chain has TRBV9 and TRBJ2-7, with 9 positions matching TRBD1. V was clipped by 4 bases and J by 5 bases; unmatched bases: 4. This CDR3 contains 13 residues. Germline V CDR1 and CDR2: SGDLS, YYNGEE. The CDR3 nucleotides are TGTGCCAGCAGCCAATGGGACAGGGACGAGCAGTACTTC. Translation gives CASSQWDRDEQYF.

The chain recombines TRBV29-1 with TRBJ1-2; D perhaps matches TRBD1 (5 bases). The CDR3 runs to 15 residues. Germline CDR1 SQVTM, CDR2 ANQGSEA. V was trimmed by 0 bases and J by 2 bases, leaving 13 bases between them. CDR3 DNA sequence: TGCAGCGTTGAAGAGGGGCGCGGATCCAACTATGGCTACACCTTC. Translation: CSVEEGRGSNYGYTF.

The chain is built from TRBV10-3 and TRBJ2-2, with 7 nucleotides matching TRBD2. V trimming: 2 bases; J trimming: 3 bases; junction bases outside the gene matches: 3. Per the germline V gene, CDR1 is ENHRY and CDR2 is SYGVKD. This CDR3 spans 15 amino acids. Here the CDR3 reads CAISEGTKDTGELFF. The CDR3 region has the DNA TGTGCCATCAGTGAGGGGACTAAAGACACCGGGGAGCTGTTTTTT.

This clonotype has more than one count but fewer than ten. The chain uses TRBV6-2 or TRBV6-3 and TRBJ2-1; either TRBD1 or TRBD2 may fit D (5 bases each). Germline V gives CDR1 MNHEY, CDR2 SVGEGT. Between the trimmed V and J ends, which lost 6 bases and 9 bases, there was a span of 9 bases. This CDR3 spans 11 amino acids. CDR3 DNA sequence: TGTGCCAGCAGCAGGGACCTTGAGCAGTTCTTC. Its protein is CASSRDLEQFF.